The entry below gives a single T cell receptor beta chain sequence along with its context. Its antigen is not identified. The sample comes from a study of brain metastases from non-small cell lung cancer. Germline V gene sequence: CDR1 MNHEY, CDR2 SVGAGI. The CDR3 covers 15 residues. The V end lost 2 bases, the J end lost 4 bases, and 15 bases lay between the germline ends. The study, taken as a whole, reports: Compared with primary tumors, brain metastases showed less T-cell infiltration.

The table came from immunoSEQ multiplex PCR; TCRdb's copy has only in-frame clones and leaves some out. Of 3,500 to 4,500 clones listed, around nine tenths are singletons. This TCR was sampled from a donor at least 40 years old with non-small cell lung cancer. The V gene is TRBV6-5, the J gene TRBJ2-7; possibly TRBD2 for D (6 bases). The source material was primary lung tumor tissue. CDR3 sequence: CASSYQLPAGYEQYF. CDR3 DNA: TGTGCCAGCAGTTACCAGCTGCCTGCGGGGTACGAGCAGTACTTC.